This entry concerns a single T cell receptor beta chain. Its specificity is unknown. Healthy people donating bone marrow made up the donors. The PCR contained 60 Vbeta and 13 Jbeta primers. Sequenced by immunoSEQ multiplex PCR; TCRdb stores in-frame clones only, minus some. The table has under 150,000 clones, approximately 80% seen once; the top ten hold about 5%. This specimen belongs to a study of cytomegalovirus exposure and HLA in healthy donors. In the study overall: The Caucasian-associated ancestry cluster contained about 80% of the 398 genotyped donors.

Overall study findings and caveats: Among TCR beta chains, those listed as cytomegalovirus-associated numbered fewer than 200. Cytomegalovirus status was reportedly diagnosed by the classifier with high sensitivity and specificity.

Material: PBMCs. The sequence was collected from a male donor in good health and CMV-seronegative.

The CDR3 spells CASSSPRDYNYGYTF. The CDR3 DNA reads TGTGCCAGCAGCTCACCTCGGGACTATAACTATGGCTACACCTTC. The chain joins TRBV7-9 to TRBJ1-2; TRBD1 might be the D (5 bases). CDR1 SEHNR and CDR2 FQNEAQ come from the germline V gene (reference sequence). CDR3 length: 15 amino acids. The V gene lost 4 bases and the J gene lost 1 base, with 13 bases spanning the gap. The complete variable domain, with remaining parts taken from reference TRBV7-9 and TRBJ1-2, reads DTGVSQNPRHKITKRGQNVTFRCDPISEHNRLYWYRQTLGQGPEFLTYFQNEAQLEKSRLLSDRFSAERPKGSFSTLEIQRTEQGDSAMYLCASSSPRDYNYGYTFGSGTRLTVV.